The 14 T cell receptor beta chains in this list originate from one sample, sequenced in a study of patients and donors after allogeneic stem cell transplantation. A single record per CDR3 protein comes from TCRdb applying MiXCR to the RT-PCR reads. The sample carries about 74,000 distinct CDR3 sequences, more than 20% recorded once. The sample comprised blood, either unsorted or a sorted T cell fraction (not recorded which). These receptors all stem from a human donor who was either an allogeneic HSCT recipient or a stem cell or donor lymphocyte infusion donor (not recorded which). It is not recorded whose cells these are; they may come from a transplant donor.

The sample holds a few counts of this clonotype. The gene calls are TRBV6-4 and TRBJ2-2; tentative D call: TRBD1 (6 bases). Germline-derived CDR1 and CDR2 are MRHNA and SNTAGT. CDR3 size: 14 residues. Trimming removed 6 bases at V and 7 bases at J, with 15 bases between. CDR3 coding DNA: TGTGCCAGCAGACAGACAGGTTCTGGCGGGGAGCTGTTTTTT. The encoded protein is CASRQTGSGGELFF.

The chain is built from TRBV20-1 and TRBJ2-6; D is uncertain. This CDR3 is built from 15 residues. The V gene's germline CDR1 is DFQATT and CDR2 SNEGSKA (reference sequence). V was trimmed by 0 bases and J by 7 bases, leaving 13 bases between them. The CDR3 protein is CSARDYAGPANVLTF. The DNA for the CDR3 is TGCAGTGCTAGAGATTACGCTGGGCCCGCCAACGTCCTGACTTTC.

In its sample, this clonotype was seen a few times. This CDR3 is CASSQNPKGATNEKLFF. The CDR3 nucleotides are TGCGCCAGCAGCCAAAATCCGAAGGGGGCAACTAATGAAAAACTGTTTTTT. The V call is TRBV4-3, the J call TRBJ1-4; D is possibly TRBD1 (6 bases). Trimming took off 2 bases at V and 0 bases at J, with 13 bases between the two ends. The germline V gene encodes CDR1 LGHNA and CDR2 YSLEER. The CDR3 extends over 17 amino acids.

The chain recombines TRBV12-3 or TRBV12-4 with TRBJ2-1; no definite D call. Trimming left V 6 bases short and J 8 bases short, with 8 bases between. The length of the CDR3 is 11 residues. CDR3 nucleotides: TGTGCCAGCAGCAGACGGGATGAGCAGTTCTTC. This codes for CASSRRDEQFF.

This clonotype was seen a handful of times. The chain employs TRBV10-3 and TRBJ2-1; no firm D call. The V gene lost 7 bases and the J gene lost 5 bases, with 9 bases spanning the gap. The CDR3 consists of 12 residues. Per germline, CDR1 ENHRY and CDR2 SYGVKD. The CDR3 loop is CAIMGLNNEQFF. CDR3 nucleotide sequence: TGTGCCATCATGGGTCTAAACAATGAGCAGTTCTTC.

This rearrangement joins TRBV21-1 to TRBJ2-5. TRBV21-1 counts as a pseudogene. The CDR3 consists of 11 residues. The CDR3 is CASSIEETQYF. As DNA, the CDR3 is TGTGCCAGCAGCATTGAGGAGACCCAGTACTTC.

V and J are TRBV7-2 and TRBJ2-4; D gene uncertain. The germline V gene has CDR1 SGHTA and CDR2 FQGNSA. V shed 5 bases and J shed 0 bases, with 14 bases lying between them. There are 16 residues in the CDR3. CDR3 nucleotides: TGTGCCAGCAGCAAGACACTGAATCTAGCCAAAAACATTCAGTACTTC. It codes for CASSKTLNLAKNIQYF.

Here the CDR3 reads CASSLNTGMVGDTQYF. CDR3 nucleotides: TGTGCCAGCAGCTTAAATACAGGGATGGTCGGGGATACGCAGTATTTT. The chain is built from TRBV7-3 and TRBJ2-3, with D possibly TRBD1 on 6 matching bases. Looked up from germline, CDR1 is SGHTA and CDR2 is FQGTGA. The ends were cut back, 1 base at V and 6 bases at J, with 17 bases in the middle. This CDR3 is built from 16 residues. The complete variable domain, with remaining parts taken from reference TRBV7-3 and TRBJ2-3, reads GAGVSQTPSNKVTEKGKYVELRCDPISGHTALYWYRQSLGQGPEFLIYFQGTGAADDSGLPNDRFFAVRPEGSVSTLKIQRTERGDSAVYLCASSLNTGMVGDTQYFGPGTRLTVL.

The J gene is TRBJ2-6, the V gene TRBV27; no clear D gene. Looked up from germline, CDR1 is MNHEY and CDR2 is SMNVEV (reference sequence). CDR3 size: 13 residues. V lost 5 bases, J lost 0 bases, and 2 bases lay in between. The CDR3: CASSRSGANVLTF. In DNA form, the CDR3 reads TGTGCCAGCAGTCGCTCTGGGGCCAACGTCCTGACTTTC.

This sequence joins TRBV20-1 and TRBJ1-5; D might be TRBD1 (5 bases). V shed 5 bases and J shed 1 base, with 15 bases lying between them. The CDR3 has 15 residues. Germline V gives CDR1 DFQATT, CDR2 SNEGSKA (reference sequence). DNA of the CDR3: TGCAGTGCTGACGAGGGGTTTGGGAGCAATCAGCCCCAGCATTTT. Amino acids: CSADEGFGSNQPQHF.

The CDR3 nucleotides read TGTGCCAGCAGTTTATCAACGAGTCCCGGGACAGGGAACTATGGCTACACCTTC. Translation: CASSLSTSPGTGNYGYTF. The gene calls are TRBV27 and TRBJ1-2; 9 nucleotides match TRBD1. The V gene's germline CDR1 is MNHEY and CDR2 SMNVEV (reference sequence). This CDR3 has 18 amino acids. V shed 0 bases, J shed 2 bases, and the junction held 10 bases outside the gene matches.

This clonotype appeared a few times. The chain couples TRBV7-2 to TRBJ1-1, with D unresolved. The CDR3 extends over 17 amino acids. Germline V gives CDR1 SGHTA, CDR2 FQGNSA. Trimming removed 1 base from V and 0 bases from J, with 15 bases in between. The CDR3 coding sequence is TGTGCCAGCAGCTTAGGTTTATACAAGGGTTTGAACACTGAAGCTTTCTTT. Translation gives CASSLGLYKGLNTEAFF.

There are a few counts of this clonotype. The chain uses TRBV5-1 and TRBJ2-2; tentative D call: TRBD1 (5 bases). Germline V CDR1 and CDR2: SGHRS, YFSETQ. This CDR3 is 15 amino acids long. V lost 2 bases and J 1 base, leaving 9 bases between the germline ends. The CDR3 DNA sequence: TGCGCCAGCAGCTTTGGACACGTGAACACCGGGGAGCTGTTTTTT. Its translation is CASSFGHVNTGELFF.

The CDR3 loop is CASSRFGIGNTEAFF. The CDR3 DNA follows: TGTGCCAGCAGCAGATTCGGGATTGGGAACACTGAAGCTTTCTTT. The chain carries TRBV27 and TRBJ1-1; D ambiguous. The CDR3 is made up of 15 amino acids. Germline CDR1 and CDR2: MNHEY and SMNVEV (reference sequence). The V end lost 6 bases, the J end lost 1 base, and 15 bases lay between the germline ends.